This T cell receptor beta chain came from a study of monozygotic twins with inflammatory bowel disease (dated by TCRdb to the late 2010s). Concerning the study at large: A total of roughly 28 monozygotic twin pairs were included in the full study, comprising nine German pairs (four IBD-concordant, five IBD-discordant) and 19 IBD-discordant Danish pairs. Within discordant pairs, disease-associated traits were sought mainly by comparing IBD patients with their genetically identical healthy co-twins. Each individual had, on average, about 151 000 unique TCRalpha sequences and 181 000 unique TCRbeta sequences available for analysis.

General study outcomes and caveats: The results gave no support for a single strong signal or clonotype linked to IBD. Background noise and inter-individual variability may have been introduced into the repertoires by the differing immunosuppressive treatments among patients. Repertoire similarity did not differ between concordant and discordant twins, which could be due to limited statistical power. The analysis was unable to tell apart different T cell subtypes. Compared with healthy twins, IBD patients shared fewer clonotypes with other individuals, and the difference was most pronounced in patients with signs of disease activity. IBD patients had lower TCRbeta repertoire diversity, measured by the inverse Simpson index, than their healthy co-twins.

From each donor, a roughly 2.5 ml peripheral blood sample was collected into PAXgene tubes and stored at -80 degrees C. Without T cell sorting, total RNA was isolated from whole blood using the PAXgene blood miRNA kit on an automated QIAcube. Peripheral blood from monozygotic twin pairs concordant or discordant for inflammatory bowel disease was subjected to deep TCRalpha and TCRbeta repertoire profiling with unique molecular barcoding. Smoking habits were recorded for all twin pairs, with individuals classified as current, former or never smokers. Libraries were made using 5' RACE. Preparation of each TCR library used approximately 3,500 ng of total RNA. cDNA was synthesized with SMARTScribe reverse transcriptase in eight separate reactions per sample. During cDNA synthesis, template switching was used to introduce unique molecular identifiers that contained a 6-nucleotide sample barcode. TCRalpha and TCRbeta cDNA was amplified by two nested PCRs of 16 and 9 cycles, with bead purification after each PCR. Before amplification, cDNA was treated with uracil DNA-glycosylase and purified using the QIAquick PCR purification kit. The second PCR added Illumina TruSeq-compatible adapters along with sample-specific barcodes. TapeStation and Qubit were used to check library quality and concentration, and around 4.5 ng of each library went into the pool. Sequencing of the pooled libraries was done on an Illumina HiSeq2500 single-index Rapid Run using custom sequencing primers and 2 x 100 bp reads. The original methods were these. PCR and sequencing errors were corrected by UMI-based consensus assembly using MiGEC version 1.2.6. MiXCR version 2.1.1 handled V(D)J alignment, clonotype assembly and CDR3 extraction. To normalise gene usage, clonotype sharing and MAIT/NKT TCR abundance, the analysis used the top 1000, 10 000 and 20 000 clonotypes per sample. After downsampling to 27 000 UMIs, diversity was calculated as the inverse Simpson index using the vegan R package. Paired Mann-Whitney U tests were applied to discordant twin pairs, with Benjamini-Hochberg correction for multiple testing. TCRdb reprocessed the reads into one record per CDR3 protein sequence, lacking DNA. The V and J calls follow TCRdb's processing rather than the paper's. This sample's table has entries for 150,000 to 200,000 distinct CDR3 sequences. More than 2.5% of the sample is in the top ten clones.

The germline V gene sets CDR1 to MGHRA and CDR2 to YSYEKL. Inclusive of the bounding cysteine and phenylalanine, the CDR3 is 15 residues long. Only the protein is on record. On this clonotype itself: The specificity of this receptor is unknown.

This TCR derives from a human donor with ulcerative colitis or Crohn's disease, or a healthy co-twin of an affected twin (not recorded which). Sequencing input: blood. The chain links TRBV4-1 with TRBJ1-2; checking the TCRdb D call of TRBD1 is not possible without DNA. CDR3 sequence: CASSPRTASNYGYTF.